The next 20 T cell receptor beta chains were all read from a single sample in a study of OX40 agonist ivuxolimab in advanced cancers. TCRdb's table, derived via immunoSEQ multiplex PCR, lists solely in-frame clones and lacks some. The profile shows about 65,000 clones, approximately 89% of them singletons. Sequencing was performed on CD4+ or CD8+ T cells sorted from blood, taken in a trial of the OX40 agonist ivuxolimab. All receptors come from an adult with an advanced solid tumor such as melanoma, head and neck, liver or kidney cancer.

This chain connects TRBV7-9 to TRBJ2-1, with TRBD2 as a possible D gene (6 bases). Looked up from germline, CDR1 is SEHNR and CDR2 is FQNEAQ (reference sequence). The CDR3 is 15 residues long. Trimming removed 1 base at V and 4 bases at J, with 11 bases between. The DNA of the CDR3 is TGTGCCAGCAGCTTAGGGGGGGTCCTATACAATGAGCAGTTCTTC. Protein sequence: CASSLGGVLYNEQFF.

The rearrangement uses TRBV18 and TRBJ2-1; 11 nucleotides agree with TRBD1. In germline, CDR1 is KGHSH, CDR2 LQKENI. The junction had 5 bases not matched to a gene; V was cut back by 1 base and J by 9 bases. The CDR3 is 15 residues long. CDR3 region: CASSPLDRGQGEQFF. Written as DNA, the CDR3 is TGTGCCAGCTCACCACTGGACAGGGGGCAGGGTGAGCAGTTCTTC.

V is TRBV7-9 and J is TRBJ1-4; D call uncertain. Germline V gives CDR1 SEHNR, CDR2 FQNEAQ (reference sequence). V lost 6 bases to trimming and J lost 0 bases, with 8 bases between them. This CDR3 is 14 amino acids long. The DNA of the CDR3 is TGTGCCAGCAGTACACCATCAACTAATGAAAAACTGTTTTTT. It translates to CASSTPSTNEKLFF.

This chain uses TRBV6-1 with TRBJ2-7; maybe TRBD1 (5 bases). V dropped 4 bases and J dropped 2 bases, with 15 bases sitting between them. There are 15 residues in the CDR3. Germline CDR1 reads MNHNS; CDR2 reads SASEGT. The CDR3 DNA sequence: TGTGCCAGCAGTGGCAGGGCCACTCAAACCTACGAGCAGTACTTC. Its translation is CASSGRATQTYEQYF.

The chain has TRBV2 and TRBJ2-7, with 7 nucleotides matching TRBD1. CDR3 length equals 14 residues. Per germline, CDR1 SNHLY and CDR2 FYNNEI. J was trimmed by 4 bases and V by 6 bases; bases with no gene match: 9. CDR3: CASSAQGKGYEQYF. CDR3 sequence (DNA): TGTGCCAGCAGCGCACAGGGGAAGGGTTACGAGCAGTACTTC.

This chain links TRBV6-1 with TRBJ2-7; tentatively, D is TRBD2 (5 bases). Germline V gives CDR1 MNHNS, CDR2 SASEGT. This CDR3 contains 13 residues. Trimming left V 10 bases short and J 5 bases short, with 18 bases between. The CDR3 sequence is CATRRTVRDEQYF. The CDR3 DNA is TGTGCCACCCGACGTACGGTGCGGGACGAGCAGTACTTC.

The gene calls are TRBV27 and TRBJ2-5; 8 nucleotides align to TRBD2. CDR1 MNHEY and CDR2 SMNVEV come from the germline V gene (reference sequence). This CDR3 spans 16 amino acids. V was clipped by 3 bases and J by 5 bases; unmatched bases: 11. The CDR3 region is CASSLGGSGGFETQYF. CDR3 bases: TGTGCCAGCAGTTTGGGCGGGAGCGGGGGTTTTGAGACCCAGTACTTC.

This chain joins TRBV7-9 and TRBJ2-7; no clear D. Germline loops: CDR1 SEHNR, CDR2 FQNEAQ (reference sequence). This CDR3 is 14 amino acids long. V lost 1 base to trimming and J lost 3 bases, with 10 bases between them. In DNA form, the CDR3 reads TGTGCCAGCAGCTTAGGGGGTGGTAACTACGAGCAGTACTTC. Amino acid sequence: CASSLGGGNYEQYF.

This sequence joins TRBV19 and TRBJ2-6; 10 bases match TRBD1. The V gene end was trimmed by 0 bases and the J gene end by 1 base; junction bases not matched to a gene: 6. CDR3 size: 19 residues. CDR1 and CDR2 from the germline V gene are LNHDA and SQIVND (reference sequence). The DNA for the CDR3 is TGTGCCAGTAGTATAGATCGGAGGGGACAGGGGTCTGGGGCCAACGTCCTGACTTTC. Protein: CASSIDRRGQGSGANVLTF.

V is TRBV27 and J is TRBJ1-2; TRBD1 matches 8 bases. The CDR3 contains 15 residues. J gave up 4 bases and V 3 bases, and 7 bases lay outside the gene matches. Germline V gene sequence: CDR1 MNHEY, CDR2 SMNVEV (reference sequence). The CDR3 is CASSLGTGGGYGYTF. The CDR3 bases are TGTGCCAGCAGTTTGGGCACAGGGGGAGGCTATGGCTACACCTTC.

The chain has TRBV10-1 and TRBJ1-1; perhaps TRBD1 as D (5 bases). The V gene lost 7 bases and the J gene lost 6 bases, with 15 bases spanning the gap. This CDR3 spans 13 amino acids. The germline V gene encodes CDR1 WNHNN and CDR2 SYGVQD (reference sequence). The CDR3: CASTRQLFAEAFF. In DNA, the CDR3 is TGCGCCAGCACGCGACAGCTTTTCGCTGAAGCTTTCTTT.

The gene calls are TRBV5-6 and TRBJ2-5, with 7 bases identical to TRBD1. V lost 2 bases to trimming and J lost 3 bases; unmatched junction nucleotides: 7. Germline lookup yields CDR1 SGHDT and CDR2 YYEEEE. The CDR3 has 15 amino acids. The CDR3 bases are TGTGCCAGCAGCTTTATGGTGACAGGGAAAGAGACCCAGTACTTC. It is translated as CASSFMVTGKETQYF. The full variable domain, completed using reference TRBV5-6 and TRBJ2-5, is DAGVTQSPTHLIKTRGQQVTLRCSPKSGHDTVSWYQQALGQGPQFIFQYYEEEERQRGNFPDRFSGHQFPNYSSELNVNALLLGDSALYLCASSFMVTGKETQYFGPGTRLLVL.

The CDR3 DNA follows: TGTGCCAGCAGCAATGACGGCGGGGGGGTCGGTGAGCAGTTCTTC. Its protein is CASSNDGGGVGEQFF. The genes are TRBV5-8 and TRBJ2-1, with 9 bases fitting TRBD2. With 4 bases clipped from V and 9 bases from J, the junction kept 11 bases outside the gene matches. The CDR3 sequence is 15 residues long. Per germline, CDR1 SGHTS and CDR2 YDEGEE.

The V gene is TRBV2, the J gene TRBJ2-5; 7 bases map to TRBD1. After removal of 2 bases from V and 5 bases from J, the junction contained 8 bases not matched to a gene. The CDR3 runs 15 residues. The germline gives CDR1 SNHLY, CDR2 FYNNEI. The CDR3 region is CASSELEGQRETQYF. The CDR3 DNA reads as TGTGCCAGCAGTGAACTTGAGGGACAGCGGGAGACCCAGTACTTC. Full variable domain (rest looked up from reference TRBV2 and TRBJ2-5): EPEVTQTPSHQVTQMGQEVILRCVPISNHLYFYWYRQILGQKVEFLVSFYNNEISEKSEIFDDQFSVERPDGSNFTLKIRSTKLEDSAMYFCASSELEGQRETQYFGPGTRLLVL.

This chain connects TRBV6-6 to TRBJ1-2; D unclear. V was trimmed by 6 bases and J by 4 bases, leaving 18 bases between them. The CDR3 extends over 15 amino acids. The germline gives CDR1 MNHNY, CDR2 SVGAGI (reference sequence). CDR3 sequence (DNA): TGTGCCAGCAGCTCTACCCCCCCGGGGATCTATGGCTACACCTTC. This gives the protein CASSSTPPGIYGYTF.

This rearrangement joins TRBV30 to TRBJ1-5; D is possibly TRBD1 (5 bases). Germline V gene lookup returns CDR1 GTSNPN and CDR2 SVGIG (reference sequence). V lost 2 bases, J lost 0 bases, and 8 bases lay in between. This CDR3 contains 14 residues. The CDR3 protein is CAWSLQVSNQPQHF. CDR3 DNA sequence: TGTGCCTGGAGTTTACAGGTTAGCAATCAGCCCCAGCATTTT.

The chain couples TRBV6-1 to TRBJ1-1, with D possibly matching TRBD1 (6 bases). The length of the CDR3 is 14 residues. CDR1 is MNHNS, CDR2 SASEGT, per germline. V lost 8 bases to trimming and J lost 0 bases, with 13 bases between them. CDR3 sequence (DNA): TGTGCCAGCGGGGTGGACAGCATGAACACTGAAGCTTTCTTT. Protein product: CASGVDSMNTEAFF.

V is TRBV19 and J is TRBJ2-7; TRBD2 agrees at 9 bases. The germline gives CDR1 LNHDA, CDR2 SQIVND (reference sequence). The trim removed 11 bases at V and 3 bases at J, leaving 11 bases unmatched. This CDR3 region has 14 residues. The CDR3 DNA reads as TGTGCCTACTCGGGACTAGCCGAAAACTACGAGCAGTACTTC. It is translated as CAYSGLAENYEQYF.

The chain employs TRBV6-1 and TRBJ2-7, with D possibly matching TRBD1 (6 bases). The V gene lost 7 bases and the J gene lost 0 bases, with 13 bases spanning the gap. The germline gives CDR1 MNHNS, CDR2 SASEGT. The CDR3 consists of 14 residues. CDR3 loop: CASTYGQLSYEQYF. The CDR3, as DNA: TGTGCCAGCACTTACGGACAGCTCTCCTACGAGCAGTACTTC.

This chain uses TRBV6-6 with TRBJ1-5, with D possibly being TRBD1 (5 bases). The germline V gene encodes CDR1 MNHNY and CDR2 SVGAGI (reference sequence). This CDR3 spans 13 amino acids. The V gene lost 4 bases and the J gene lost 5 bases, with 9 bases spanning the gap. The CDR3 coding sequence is TGTGCCAGCAGTTGGGGGACTCATCAGCCCCAGCATTTT. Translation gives CASSWGTHQPQHF.